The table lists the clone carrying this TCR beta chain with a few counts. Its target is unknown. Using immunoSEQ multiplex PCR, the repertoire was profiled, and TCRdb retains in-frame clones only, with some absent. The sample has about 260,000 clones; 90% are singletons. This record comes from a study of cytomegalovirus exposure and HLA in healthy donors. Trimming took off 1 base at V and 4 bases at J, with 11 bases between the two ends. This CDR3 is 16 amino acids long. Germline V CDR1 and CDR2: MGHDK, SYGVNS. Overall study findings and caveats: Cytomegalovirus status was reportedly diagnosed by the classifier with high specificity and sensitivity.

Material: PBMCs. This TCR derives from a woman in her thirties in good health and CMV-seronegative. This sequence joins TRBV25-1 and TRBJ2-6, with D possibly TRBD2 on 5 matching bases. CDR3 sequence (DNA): TGTGCCAGCAGTGAATCGAACGGGGTCGGGGCCAACGTCCTGACTTTC. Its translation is CASSESNGVGANVLTF. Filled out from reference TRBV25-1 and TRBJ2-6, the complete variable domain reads EADIYQTPRYLVIGTGKKITLECSQTMGHDKMYWYQQDPGMELHLIHYSYGVNSTEKGDLSSESTVSRIRTEHFPLTLESARPSHTSQYLCASSESNGVGANVLTFGAGSRLTVL.